This TCR beta chain stems from a study of T-cell memory formation after mild COVID-19. Across the whole study: There were largely donor-specific TCR clusters.

Study-wide results and caveats: The main location of contracting CD4+ clones was CM and EM, and that of contracting CD8+ clones was EMRA. Pre-infection memory held some responding clones, suggesting pre-existing cross-reactive T cells responded.

CDR3 length: 13 residues. V lost 7 bases to trimming and J lost 5 bases, with 15 bases between them. Only a few counts were recorded for this clonotype. What it binds is unknown. One entry per CDR3 protein results from TCRdb running MiXCR on the 5' RACE reads. This table holds 65,000 to 95,000 distinct CDR3 sequences, around 13% found once. The receptor was derived from a man aged 18-30 years who had mild COVID-19 (a few samples of this study predate the infection). Cell type and time point are not known. The gene calls are TRBV12-3 or TRBV12-4 and TRBJ2-7, with TRBD1 as a possible D gene (5 bases). Sequences were obtained from PBMCs or a T cell subset sorted from them (not recorded which). The chain's CDR3 is CASTSCRGHEQYV. CDR3 nucleotides: TGTGCCAGCACCTCATGTAGGGGTCACGAGCAGTACGTC.